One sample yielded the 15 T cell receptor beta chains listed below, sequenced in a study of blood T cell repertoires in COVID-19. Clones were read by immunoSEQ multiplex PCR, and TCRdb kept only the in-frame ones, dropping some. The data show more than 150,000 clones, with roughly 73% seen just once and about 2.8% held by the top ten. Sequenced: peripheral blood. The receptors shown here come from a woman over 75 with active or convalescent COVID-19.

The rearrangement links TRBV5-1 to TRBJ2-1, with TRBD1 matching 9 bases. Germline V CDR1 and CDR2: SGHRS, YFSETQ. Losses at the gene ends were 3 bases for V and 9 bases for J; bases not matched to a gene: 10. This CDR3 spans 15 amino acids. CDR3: CASSSGQGETGEQFF. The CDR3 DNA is TGCGCCAGCAGCTCGGGACAGGGAGAAACGGGTGAGCAGTTCTTC.

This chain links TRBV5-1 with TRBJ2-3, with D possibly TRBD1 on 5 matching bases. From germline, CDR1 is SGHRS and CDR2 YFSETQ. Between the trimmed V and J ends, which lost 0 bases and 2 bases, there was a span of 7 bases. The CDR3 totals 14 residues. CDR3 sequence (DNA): TGCGCCAGCAGCTTGGGACAGCACACAGATACGCAGTATTTT. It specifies CASSLGQHTDTQYF. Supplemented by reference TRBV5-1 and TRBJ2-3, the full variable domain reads KAGVTQTPRYLIKTRGQQVTLSCSPISGHRSVSWYQQTPGQGLQFLFEYFSETQRNKGNFPGRFSGRQFSNSRSEMNVSTLELGDSALYLCASSLGQHTDTQYFGPGTRLTVL.

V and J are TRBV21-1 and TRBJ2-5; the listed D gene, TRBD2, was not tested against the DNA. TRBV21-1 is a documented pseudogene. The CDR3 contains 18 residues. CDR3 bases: TGTGCCAGCAGCAGGGAACTTTCCGGGGGAACGGGCCAAGAGACCCAGTACTTC. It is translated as CASSRELSGGTGQETQYF.

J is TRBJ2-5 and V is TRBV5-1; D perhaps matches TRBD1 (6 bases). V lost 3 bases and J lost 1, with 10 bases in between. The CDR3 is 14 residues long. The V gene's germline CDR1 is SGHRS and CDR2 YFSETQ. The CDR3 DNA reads TGCGCCAGCAGCTCCCGGGACACCCAAGAGACCCAGTACTTC. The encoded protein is CASSSRDTQETQYF.

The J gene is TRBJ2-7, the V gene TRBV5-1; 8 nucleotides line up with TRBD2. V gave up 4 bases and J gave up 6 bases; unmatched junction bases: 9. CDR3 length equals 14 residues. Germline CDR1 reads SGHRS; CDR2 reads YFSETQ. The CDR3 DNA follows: TGCGCCAGCAGCGCCGGGACTAGTAGGTTCGAGCAGTACTTC. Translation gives CASSAGTSRFEQYF.

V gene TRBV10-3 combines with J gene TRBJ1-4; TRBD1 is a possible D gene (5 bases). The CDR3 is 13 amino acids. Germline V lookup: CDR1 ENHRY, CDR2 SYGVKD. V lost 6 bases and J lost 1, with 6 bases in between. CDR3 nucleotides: TGTGCCATCAGGGGGGGAACTAATGAAAAACTGTTTTTT. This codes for CAIRGGTNEKLFF.

The CDR3 nucleotides read TGTGCCAGCAGGAGACAGGGTACCTACGAGCAGTACTTC. Translated, it gives CASRRQGTYEQYF. The chain combines TRBV3-1 (or the pseudogene TRBV3-2) with TRBJ2-7; 7 bases are shared with TRBD1. Germline V gene data show CDR1 as LGHDT and CDR2 as YNNKEL (reference sequence). With 6 bases clipped from V and 2 bases from J, the junction kept 4 bases outside the gene matches. CDR3 length: 13 residues.

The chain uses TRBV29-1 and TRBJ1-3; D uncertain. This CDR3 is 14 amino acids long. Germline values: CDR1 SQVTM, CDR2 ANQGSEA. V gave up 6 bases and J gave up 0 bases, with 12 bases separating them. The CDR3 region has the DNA TGCAGCGTCCTGACTGCAATCTCTGGAAACACCATATATTTT. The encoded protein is CSVLTAISGNTIYF.

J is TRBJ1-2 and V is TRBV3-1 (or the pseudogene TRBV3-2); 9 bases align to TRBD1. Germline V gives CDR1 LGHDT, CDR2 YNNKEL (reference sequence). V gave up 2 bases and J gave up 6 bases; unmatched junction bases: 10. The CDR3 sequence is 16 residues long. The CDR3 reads CASSQPGLQGANGYTF. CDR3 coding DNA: TGTGCCAGCAGCCAACCAGGCTTACAGGGGGCAAATGGCTACACCTTC.

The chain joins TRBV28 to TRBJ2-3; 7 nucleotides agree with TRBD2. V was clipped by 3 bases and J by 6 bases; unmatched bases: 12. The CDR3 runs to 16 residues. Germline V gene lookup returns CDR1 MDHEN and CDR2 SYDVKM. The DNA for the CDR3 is TGTGCCAGCAGTTTGTGGGCGGGGGTAAGGCCGGATACGCAGTATTTT. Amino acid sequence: CASSLWAGVRPDTQYF.

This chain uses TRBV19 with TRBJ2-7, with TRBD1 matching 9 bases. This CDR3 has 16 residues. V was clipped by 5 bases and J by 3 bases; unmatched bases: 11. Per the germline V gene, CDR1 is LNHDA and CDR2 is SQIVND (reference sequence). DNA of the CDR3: TGTGCCAGTAGTGACGGGACAGGGTTTGCGCTCTACGAGCAGTACTTC. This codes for CASSDGTGFALYEQYF.

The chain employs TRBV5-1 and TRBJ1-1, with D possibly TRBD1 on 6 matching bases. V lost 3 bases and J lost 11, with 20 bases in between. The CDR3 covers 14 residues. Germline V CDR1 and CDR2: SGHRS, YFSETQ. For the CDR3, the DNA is TGCGCCAGCAGCTCCTTGACAGGTCCGGAAGGGGCTTTCTTT. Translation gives CASSSLTGPEGAFF.

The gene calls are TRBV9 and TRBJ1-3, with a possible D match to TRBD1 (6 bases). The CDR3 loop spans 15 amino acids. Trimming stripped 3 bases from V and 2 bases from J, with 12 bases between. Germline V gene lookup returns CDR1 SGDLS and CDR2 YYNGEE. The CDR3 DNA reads TGTGCCAGCAGCGCGGACAGCGTTACTGGAAACACCATATATTTT. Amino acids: CASSADSVTGNTIYF.

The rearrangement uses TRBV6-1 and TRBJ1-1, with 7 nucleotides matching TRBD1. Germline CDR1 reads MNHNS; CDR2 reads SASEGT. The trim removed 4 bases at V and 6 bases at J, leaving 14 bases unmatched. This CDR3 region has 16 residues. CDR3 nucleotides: TGTGCCAGCAGTGGAGCCTGGACAGGCCGGGTTGCTGAAGCTTTCTTT. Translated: CASSGAWTGRVAEAFF.

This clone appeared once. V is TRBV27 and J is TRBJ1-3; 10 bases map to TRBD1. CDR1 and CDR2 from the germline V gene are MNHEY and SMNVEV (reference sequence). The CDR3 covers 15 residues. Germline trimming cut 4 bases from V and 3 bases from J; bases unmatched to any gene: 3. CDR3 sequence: CASSSTGGFGNTIYF. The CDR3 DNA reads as TGTGCCAGCAGTTCGACAGGGGGCTTTGGAAACACCATATATTTT.